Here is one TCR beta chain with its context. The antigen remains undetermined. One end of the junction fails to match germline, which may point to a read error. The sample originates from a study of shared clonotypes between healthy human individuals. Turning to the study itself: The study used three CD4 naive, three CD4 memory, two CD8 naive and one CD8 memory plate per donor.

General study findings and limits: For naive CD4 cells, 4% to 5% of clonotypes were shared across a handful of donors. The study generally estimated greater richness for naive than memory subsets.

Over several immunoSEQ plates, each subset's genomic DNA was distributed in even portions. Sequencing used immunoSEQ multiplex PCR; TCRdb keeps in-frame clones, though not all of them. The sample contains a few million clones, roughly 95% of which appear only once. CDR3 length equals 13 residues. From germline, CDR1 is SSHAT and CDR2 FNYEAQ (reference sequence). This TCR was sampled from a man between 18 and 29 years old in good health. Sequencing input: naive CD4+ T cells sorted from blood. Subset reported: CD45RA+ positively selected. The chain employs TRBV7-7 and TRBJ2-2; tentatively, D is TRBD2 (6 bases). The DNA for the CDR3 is TGTGCTAGCACGCGGGGTCTCACCGGGGAGCTGTTTTTT. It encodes CASTRGLTGELFF.